Listed below are T cell receptor beta chains from one sample, sequenced in a study of cytomegalovirus exposure and HLA in healthy donors. TCRdb's table, derived via immunoSEQ multiplex PCR, lists solely in-frame clones and lacks some. The data show about 130,000 clones, 77% seen once. Sequencing used PBMCs. The origin of the receptors is a male donor in good health and CMV-seropositive. Each CDR3 is given with its conserved first and last residue. A D gene is named only where the DNA matches it firmly. Clone size is stated in some rows and not others, as once, few, many or a class when expanded.

-,TRBJ2-7,-,TRBV18,TGTGCCAGCTCACTCTCACTAGGTAACTACGAGCAGTACTTC,CASSLSLGNYEQYF
once,TRBJ1-5,-,TRBV27,TGTGCCAGCAGAGGGGGTTTGCAGGGGCTGGGGAGCAATCAGCCCCAGCATTTT,CASRGGLQGLGSNQPQHF
-,TRBJ1-2,-,TRBV19,TGTGCCAGTAGTCCGGACTTAAACTATGGCTACACCTTC,CASSPDLNYGYTF
-,TRBJ2-7,TRBD1,TRBV27,TGTGCCAGCAGCATTAGACAGGGGTACGAGCAGTACTTC,CASSIRQGYEQYF
-,TRBJ2-1,-,TRBV2,TGTGCCAGCAGTGTAGTGGTCCTCTACAATGAGCAGTTCTTC,CASSVVVLYNEQFF
-,TRBJ1-2,TRBD1,TRBV7-6,TGTGCCAGCAGCCCCCGAGGGTTACTGTCCGGGACAGGGGTTGGCTACACCTTC,CASSPRGLLSGTGVGYTF
-,TRBJ2-6,-,TRBV7-3,TGTGCCAGCAGCTCGAATAGATGGAGCTCTGGGGCCAACGTCCTGACTTTC,CASSSNRWSSGANVLTF
once,TRBJ2-1,TRBD2,TRBV15,TGTGCCACCGGGGGACTAGCGGGAGAAGGTGAGCAGTTCTTC,CATGGLAGEGEQFF
-,TRBJ1-2,TRBD1,TRBV28,TGTGCCAGCACCCAACAGGGGGAAGACTATGGCTACACCTTC,CASTQQGEDYGYTF
-,TRBJ2-3,TRBD2,TRBV7-9,TGTTCCAGCAGCTGGACCATCCGGGGGGAAACAGATACGCAGTATTTT,CSSSWTIRGETDTQYF
-,TRBJ1-5,-,TRBV28,TGTGCCAGCAGCCCGGGGCAGCCCCAGCATTTT,CASSPGQPQHF
-,TRBJ2-7,-,TRBV6-5,TGTGCCAGCAGCCCCGGGACACGTTCCTACGAGCAGTACTTC,CASSPGTRSYEQYF
-,TRBJ1-2,-,TRBV14,TGTGCCAGCAGCCAGACAGGCTACTATGGCTACACCTTC,CASSQTGYYGYTF
-,TRBJ2-1,TRBD2,TRBV4-2,TGTGCCAGCAGCCCTCTGGGGACTAGCGGTTACAATGAGCAGTTCTTC,CASSPLGTSGYNEQFF
-,TRBJ1-1,-,TRBV19,TGTGCCAGTAGTCCCCGAAGAGGATCCCGGGGGACTGAAGCTTTCTTT,CASSPRRGSRGTEAFF
-,TRBJ2-5,-,TRBV2,TGTGCCAGCAGGGAGGGGGGGGTGGAGACCCAGTACTTC,CASREGGVETQYF
-,TRBJ1-1,TRBD1,TRBV5-1,TGCGCCAGCAGCTCGGGACAGGGGTCCACTGAAGCTTTCTTT,CASSSGQGSTEAFF
-,TRBJ1-2,-,TRBV9,TGTGCCAGCAGCGTCCTACAGGGATACGATGGCTACACCTTC,CASSVLQGYDGYTF